This TCR beta chain was sequenced in a study of regulatory T cells in long-lasting Graves disease. Library construction for TCR beta used iRepertoire HTBI primers and Arm-PCR of CDR3 regions. TCRdb re-analysed the multiplex PCR reads in MiXCR, keeping a single row per CDR3 protein. The sample includes about 470,000 distinct CDR3 sequences, roughly 17% of them seen just once. This CDR3 is built from 12 residues. Germline CDR1 reads SGHRS; CDR2 reads YFSETQ. V shed 4 bases and J shed 8 bases, with 12 bases lying between them. This clonotype was seen many times. Time point denoted: newly diagnosed GD, antithyroid drugs for less than 3 months. With RNA extracted from PBMCs as input, the TCR library was made. These data also formed part of another study, on T cells in Graves' hyperthyroidism and ophthalmopathy.

V is TRBV5-1 and J is TRBJ1-2; D gene uncertain. The receptor was derived from a man aged 35 to 55 with Graves disease. The specimen comprised peripheral blood mononuclear cells (PBMCs), sampled at new diagnosis, from a patient treated with antithyroid drugs. The CDR3 DNA reads as TGCGCCAGCAGCAACCAAGCGAGCGGCTACACCTTC. Its translation: CASSNQASGYTF.